Following are 15 T cell receptor beta chains from one sample sequenced in a study of control samples from healthy donors and cancer patients. The method was immunoSEQ multiplex PCR; TCRdb's version includes in-frame clones alone and lacks a portion of them. Here the sample spans some 220,000 clones, 90% to 95% being singletons. The specimen was blood. The source of these receptors is a man aged 45-65 years in good health.

V and J are TRBV4-3 and TRBJ2-7; 7 positions match TRBD2. The germline gives CDR1 LGHNA, CDR2 YSLEER. This CDR3 spans 15 amino acids. Unmatched junction bases numbered 9, after V lost 4 bases and J lost 3 bases. The CDR3 nucleotides are TGCGCCAGCAGCCTTAGATCCGGGAGGTACTACGAGCAGTACTTC. Protein sequence: CASSLRSGRYYEQYF.

This clone was seen only once. This chain uses TRBV11-3 with TRBJ2-1; 8 bases map to TRBD2. The germline CDR1 and CDR2 sequences are SGHNT and YENEEA. The CDR3 consists of 17 residues. V dropped 5 bases and J dropped 0; count of bases not matched to a gene: 9. The CDR3 protein is CASSPGLAPFSYNEQFF. In DNA, the CDR3 is TGTGCCAGCAGCCCAGGACTAGCCCCGTTCTCCTACAATGAGCAGTTCTTC.

The chain uses TRBV7-9 and TRBJ2-1; D is possibly TRBD2 (6 bases). The length of the CDR3 is 16 residues. Trimming shortened V by 1 base and J by 5 bases, and 15 bases separated the two germline ends. Germline CDR1 reads SEHNR; CDR2 reads FQNEAQ (reference sequence). CDR3 in DNA: TGTGCCAGCAGCTTAGGGGGCGGGGCTCACGACAATGAGCAGTTCTTC. Amino acid sequence: CASSLGGGAHDNEQFF.

The rearrangement links TRBV9 to TRBJ2-3, with D possibly TRBD2 on 6 matching bases. V was cut by 0 bases and J by 0 bases, with 17 bases left in between. The germline CDR1 and CDR2 sequences are SGDLS and YYNGEE. This CDR3 region has 18 residues. CDR3 in amino acids: CASSVAPWGGGSTDTQYF. The CDR3 DNA reads TGTGCCAGCAGCGTAGCTCCTTGGGGTGGGGGGAGCACAGATACGCAGTATTTT. The whole variable domain, remainder taken from reference TRBV9 and TRBJ2-3, is DSGVTQTPKHLITATGQRVTLRCSPRSGDLSVYWYQQSLDQGLQFLIQYYNGEERAKGNILERFSAQQFPDLHSELNLSSLELGDSALYFCASSVAPWGGGSTDTQYFGPGTRLTVL.

This clone was recorded only once. J is TRBJ2-5 and V is TRBV28, with D possibly TRBD1 on 5 matching bases. Germline V lookup: CDR1 MDHEN, CDR2 SYDVKM. V was clipped by 5 bases and J by 5 bases, with 18 bases between them. This CDR3 has 15 amino acids. The chain's CDR3 is CASSNLQVPPETQYF. The CDR3, as DNA: TGTGCCAGCAGTAACCTACAGGTACCCCCGGAGACCCAGTACTTC.

This chain links TRBV5-4 with TRBJ2-7; 7 positions agree with TRBD2. This CDR3 region has 14 residues. Germline CDR1 SGHNT, CDR2 YYREEE (reference sequence). Trimming took 3 bases from V and 2 from J; bases not matched to a gene: 5. CDR3 DNA sequence: TGTGCCAGCAGCTCCCGGGGGGAGGCCTACGAGCAGTACTTC. This codes for CASSSRGEAYEQYF. The full variable domain, its missing parts supplied by reference TRBV5-4 and TRBJ2-7, is ETGVTQSPTHLIKTRGQQVTLRCSSQSGHNTVSWYQQALGQGPQFIFQYYREEENGRGNFPPRFSGLQFPNYSSELNVNALELDDSALYLCASSSRGEAYEQYFGPGTRLTVT.

This chain uses TRBV11-1 with TRBJ1-6; D not certain. Germline V gives CDR1 SGHAT, CDR2 FQDESV (reference sequence). The CDR3 loop spans 16 amino acids. With 2 bases removed from V and 0 bases from J, the gap between germline ends came to 8 bases. CDR3 in amino acids: CASSLRASSYNSPLHF. The DNA for the CDR3 is TGTGCCAGCAGCTTACGGGCAAGCTCCTATAATTCACCCCTCCACTTT.

The J gene is TRBJ2-3, the V gene TRBV14; 7 bases are shared with TRBD1. This CDR3 comprises 16 residues. Germline CDR1 and CDR2: SGHDN and FVKESK. Trimming at V came to 4 bases and at J to 4 bases, leaving 11 bases not matched to a gene. The CDR3 protein is CASSPRDSSKPDTQYF. CDR3 nucleotide sequence: TGTGCCAGCAGCCCCCGGGACAGCTCGAAGCCAGATACGCAGTATTTT.

With regard to this clone: The junction shows a germline mismatch at one end, possibly a read error. V gene TRBV7-7 combines with J gene TRBJ2-7, with D uncertain. Per the germline V gene, CDR1 is SSHAT and CDR2 is FNYEAQ (reference sequence). The CDR3 contains 11 residues. Here the CDR3 DNA reads TGTGCTAGCATCCCGAATTACGAGCAGTACTTC. Protein sequence: CASIPNYEQYF.

This chain uses TRBV27 with TRBJ1-5, with D possibly TRBD1 on 5 matching bases. This CDR3 is built from 17 residues. Germline CDR1 MNHEY, CDR2 SMNVEV (reference sequence). The V and J ends lost 6 bases and 3 bases respectively, with 21 bases between them. DNA of the CDR3: TGTGCCAGCAGAAGGGACCCCGTCTCTACATCCAATCAGCCCCAGCATTTT. This codes for CASRRDPVSTSNQPQHF.

This sequence joins TRBV28 and TRBJ1-6; TRBD1 might be the D (6 bases). Germline loops: CDR1 MDHEN, CDR2 SYDVKM. CDR3 length: 15 amino acids. Trimming left V 7 bases short and J 7 bases short, with 17 bases between. This CDR3 is CASTPAGQWNSPLHF. In DNA, the CDR3 is TGTGCCAGCACCCCCGCGGGACAATGGAATTCACCCCTCCACTTT.

The rearrangement links TRBV19 to TRBJ2-6; D gene ambiguous. Germline V gives CDR1 LNHDA, CDR2 SQIVND (reference sequence). Trimming cost V 8 bases and J 3 bases, with 11 bases left between them. CDR3 length: 14 residues. The CDR3: CASRDKGGANVLTF. The CDR3 nucleotides are TGTGCCAGTCGAGATAAGGGTGGGGCCAACGTCCTGACTTTC.

The genes are TRBV5-1 and TRBJ2-3; D remains unclear. Germline-derived CDR1 and CDR2 are SGHRS and YFSETQ. The CDR3 has 13 residues. V lost 5 bases and J lost 6, with 13 bases in between. Here the CDR3 DNA reads TGCGCCAGCAGATTCGGCGAAGCGGATACGCAGTATTTT. Protein: CASRFGEADTQYF.

The chain combines TRBV18 with TRBJ1-2; D remains ambiguous. The CDR3 has 13 amino acids. The germline CDR1 and CDR2 sequences are KGHSH and LQKENI. V gave up 6 bases and J gave up 4 bases, with 12 bases separating them. In DNA form, the CDR3 reads TGTGCCAGCTCCCAACTCAAACTCTATGGCTACACCTTC. Translated, it gives CASSQLKLYGYTF.

V and J are TRBV30 and TRBJ1-2; no definite D call. Trimming shortened V by 2 bases and J by 0 bases, and 13 bases separated the two germline ends. Germline CDR1 GTSNPN, CDR2 SVGIG (reference sequence). This CDR3 region has 15 residues. CDR3 in amino acids: CAWSLGGSANYGYTF. CDR3 DNA: TGTGCCTGGAGTCTTGGCGGATCAGCTAACTATGGCTACACCTTC.